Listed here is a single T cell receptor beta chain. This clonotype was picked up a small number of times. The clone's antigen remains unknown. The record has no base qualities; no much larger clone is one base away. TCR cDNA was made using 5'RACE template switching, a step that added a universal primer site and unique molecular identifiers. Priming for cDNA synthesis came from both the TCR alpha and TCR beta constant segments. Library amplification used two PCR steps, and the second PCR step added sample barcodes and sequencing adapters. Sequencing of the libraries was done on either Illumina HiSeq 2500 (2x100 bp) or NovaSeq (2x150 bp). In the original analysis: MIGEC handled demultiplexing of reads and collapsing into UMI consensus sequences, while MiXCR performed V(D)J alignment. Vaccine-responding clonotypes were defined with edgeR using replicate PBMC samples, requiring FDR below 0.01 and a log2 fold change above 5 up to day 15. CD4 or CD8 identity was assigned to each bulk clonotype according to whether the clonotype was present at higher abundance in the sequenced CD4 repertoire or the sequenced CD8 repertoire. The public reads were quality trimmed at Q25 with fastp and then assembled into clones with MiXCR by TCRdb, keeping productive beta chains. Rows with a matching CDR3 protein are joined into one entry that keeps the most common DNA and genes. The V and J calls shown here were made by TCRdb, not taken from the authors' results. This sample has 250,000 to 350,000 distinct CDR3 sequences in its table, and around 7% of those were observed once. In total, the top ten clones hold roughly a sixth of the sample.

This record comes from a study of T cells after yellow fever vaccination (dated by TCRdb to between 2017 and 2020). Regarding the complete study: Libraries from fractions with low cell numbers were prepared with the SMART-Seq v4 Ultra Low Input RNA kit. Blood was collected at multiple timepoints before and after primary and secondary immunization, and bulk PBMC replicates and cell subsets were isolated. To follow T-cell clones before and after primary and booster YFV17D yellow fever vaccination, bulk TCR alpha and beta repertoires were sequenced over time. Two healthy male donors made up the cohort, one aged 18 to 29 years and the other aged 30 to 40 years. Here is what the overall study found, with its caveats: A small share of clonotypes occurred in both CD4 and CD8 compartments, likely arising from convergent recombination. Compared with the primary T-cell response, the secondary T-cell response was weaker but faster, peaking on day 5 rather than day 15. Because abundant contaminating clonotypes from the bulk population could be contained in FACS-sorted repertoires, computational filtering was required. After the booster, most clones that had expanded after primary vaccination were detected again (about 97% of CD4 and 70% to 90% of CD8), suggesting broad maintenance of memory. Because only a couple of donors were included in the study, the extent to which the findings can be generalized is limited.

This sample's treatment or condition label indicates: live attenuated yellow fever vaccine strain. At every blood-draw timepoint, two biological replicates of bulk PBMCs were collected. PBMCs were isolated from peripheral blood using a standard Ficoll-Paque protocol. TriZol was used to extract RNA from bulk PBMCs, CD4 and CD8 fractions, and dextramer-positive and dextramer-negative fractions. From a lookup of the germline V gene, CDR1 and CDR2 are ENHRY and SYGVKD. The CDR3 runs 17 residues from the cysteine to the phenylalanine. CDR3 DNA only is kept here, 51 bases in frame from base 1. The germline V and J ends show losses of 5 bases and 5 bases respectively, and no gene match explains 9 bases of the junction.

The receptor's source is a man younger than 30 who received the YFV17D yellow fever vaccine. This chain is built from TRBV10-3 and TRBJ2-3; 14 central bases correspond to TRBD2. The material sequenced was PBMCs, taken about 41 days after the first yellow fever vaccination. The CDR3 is CAISSGTSGGIEDTQYF. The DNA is TGTGCCATCAGTTCCGGGACTAGCGGGGGCATCGAAGATACGCAGTATTTT.